These 11 T cell receptor beta chains were all obtained from the same sample, sequenced in a study of blood T cell repertoires in COVID-19. Here immunoSEQ multiplex PCR was the method, and the copy in TCRdb shows in-frame clones only, minus some. This table has roughly 180,000 clones, approximately 85% appearing once. Sequenced material: peripheral blood. Receptors originate from a man aged 55 to 70 who had recovered from COVID-19.

As concerns this clone: In the same sample, other DNA sequences code for this CDR3. The chain carries TRBV5-1 and TRBJ2-2, with D perhaps TRBD2 (5 bases). CDR1 and CDR2 (germline): SGHRS, YFSETQ. There are 14 residues in the CDR3. The V end was cut by 0 bases, the J end by 4 bases, with 7 bases between. The CDR3 region has the DNA TGCGCCAGCAGCTTGGGGGCGGGCACCGGGGAGCTGTTTTTT. Encoded protein: CASSLGAGTGELFF.

The count of this clone is one. The V gene is TRBV5-1, the J gene TRBJ2-7, with D possibly being TRBD1 (5 bases). Germline V gene data show CDR1 as SGHRS and CDR2 as YFSETQ. V was trimmed by 4 bases and J by 5 bases, leaving 16 bases between them. The CDR3 is 14 amino acids. CDR3 sequence: CASSPDSGKDEQYF. The CDR3 DNA is TGCGCCAGCAGCCCCGATTCAGGGAAGGACGAGCAGTACTTC.

The chain links TRBV7-2 to TRBJ1-2, with no clear D. Trimming took 2 bases from V and 0 from J, leaving 10 bases between them. The CDR3 has 15 residues. Germline CDR1 reads SGHTA; CDR2 reads FQGNSA. The CDR3, as DNA: TGTGCCAGCAGCTTATCCCAGACTGCTAACTATGGCTACACCTTC. Translation: CASSLSQTANYGYTF.

This chain links TRBV7-2 with TRBJ1-6; 10 bases are shared with TRBD1. V lost 5 bases, J lost 10 bases, and 14 bases stayed unmatched. Germline V gene sequence: CDR1 SGHTA, CDR2 FQGNSA. The length of the CDR3 is 17 residues. CDR3: CASSAHPSGTGVSPLHF. Here the CDR3 DNA reads TGTGCCAGCAGCGCCCATCCTTCCGGGACAGGGGTATCACCCCTCCACTTT.

The V and J genes are TRBV7-9 and TRBJ2-5, with D possibly being TRBD2 (5 bases). The V end was cut by 5 bases, the J end by 3 bases, with 19 bases between. CDR1 is SEHNR and CDR2 is FQNEAQ in the germline V gene (reference sequence). This CDR3 region has 16 residues. This chain's CDR3 is CASSLPRDIRKETQYF. In DNA, the CDR3 is TGTGCCAGCAGCCTACCCCGGGATATAAGAAAAGAGACCCAGTACTTC.

The rearrangement joins TRBV2 to TRBJ2-1; the D gene is possibly TRBD1 (6 bases). Looked up from germline, CDR1 is SNHLY and CDR2 is FYNNEI. V shed 3 bases and J shed 4 bases, with 16 bases lying between them. This CDR3 has 16 residues. CDR3 sequence reads: CASSELRGRGYNEQFF. The CDR3 nucleotides are TGTGCCAGCAGTGAGCTCAGGGGAAGAGGATACAATGAGCAGTTCTTC.

The chain couples TRBV2 to TRBJ1-5; unclear D gene. Germline CDR1 and CDR2: SNHLY and FYNNEI. The V end was cut by 2 bases, the J end by 7 bases, with 9 bases between. The CDR3 runs 13 residues. In DNA form, the CDR3 reads TGTGCCAGCAGTGAATGGTCGGGGCAGCCCCAGCATTTT. Protein sequence: CASSEWSGQPQHF.

V is TRBV5-1 and J is TRBJ1-3, with 7 bases matching TRBD1. The CDR3 is 13 residues long. The germline V gene has CDR1 SGHRS and CDR2 YFSETQ. The V segment lost 7 bases and the J segment 3 bases; nucleotides outside the gene matches: 4. CDR3 in DNA: TGCGCCAGCCGACAGGGAGGTGGAAACACCATATATTTT. Amino acids: CASRQGGGNTIYF.

The gene calls are TRBV18 and TRBJ1-5; 7 bases align to TRBD1. The length of the CDR3 is 15 residues. Losses at the gene ends were 3 bases for V and 0 bases for J; bases not matched to a gene: 2. Germline V gene sequence: CDR1 KGHSH, CDR2 LQKENI. CDR3 in DNA: TGTGCCAGCTCACCCGGACAGGTTAGCAATCAGCCCCAGCATTTT. Its translation: CASSPGQVSNQPQHF. The full variable domain, completed using reference TRBV18 and TRBJ1-5, is NAGVMQNPRHLVRRRGQEARLRCSPMKGHSHVYWYRQLPEEGLKFMVYLQKENIIDESGMPKERFSAEFPKEGPSILRIQQVVRGDSAAYFCASSPGQVSNQPQHFGDGTRLSIL.

This clone was detected once. V and J are TRBV7-6 and TRBJ1-2; 7 nucleotides agree with TRBD1. There are 14 residues in the CDR3. J gave up 4 bases and V 5 bases, and 7 bases lay outside the gene matches. Germline-derived CDR1 and CDR2 are SGHVS and FNYEAQ. The CDR3 region is CASSPGTERYGYTF. In DNA form, the CDR3 reads TGTGCCAGCAGCCCAGGGACAGAGCGCTATGGCTACACCTTC.

The gene calls are TRBV4-3 and TRBJ1-6, with a tentative D call TRBD1 (5 bases). V lost 0 bases and J 9 bases, leaving 15 bases between the germline ends. The CDR3 is made up of 16 amino acids. Germline V lookup: CDR1 LGHNA, CDR2 YSLEER. DNA of the CDR3: TGCGCCAGCAGCCAAGAAAACGGGGCGGAGGGTTCACCCCTCCACTTT. Its protein product is CASSQENGAEGSPLHF.